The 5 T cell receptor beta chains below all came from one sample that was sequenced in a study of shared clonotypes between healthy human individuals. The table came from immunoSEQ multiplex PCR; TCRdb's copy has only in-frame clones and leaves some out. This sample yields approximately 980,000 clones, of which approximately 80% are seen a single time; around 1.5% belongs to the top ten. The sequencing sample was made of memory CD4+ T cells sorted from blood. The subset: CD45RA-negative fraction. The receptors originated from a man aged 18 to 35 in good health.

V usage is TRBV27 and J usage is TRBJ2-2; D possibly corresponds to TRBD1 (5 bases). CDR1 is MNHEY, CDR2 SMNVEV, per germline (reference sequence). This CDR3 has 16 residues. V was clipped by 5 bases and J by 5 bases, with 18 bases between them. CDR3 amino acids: CASSPQGPTRTGELFF. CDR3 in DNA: TGTGCCAGCAGTCCCCAGGGCCCGACAAGGACCGGGGAGCTGTTTTTT.

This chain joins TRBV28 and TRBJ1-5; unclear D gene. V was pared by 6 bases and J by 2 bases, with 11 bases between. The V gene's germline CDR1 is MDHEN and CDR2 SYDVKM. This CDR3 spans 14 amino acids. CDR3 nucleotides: TGTGCCAGCAGCGACCAAGGTCGCAATCAGCCCCAGCATTTT. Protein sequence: CASSDQGRNQPQHF. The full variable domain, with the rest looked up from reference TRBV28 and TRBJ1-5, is DVKVTQSSRYLVKRTGEKVFLECVQDMDHENMFWYRQDPGLGLRLIYFSYDVKMKEKGDIPEGYSVSREKKERFSLILESASTNQTSMYLCASSDQGRNQPQHFGDGTRLSIL.

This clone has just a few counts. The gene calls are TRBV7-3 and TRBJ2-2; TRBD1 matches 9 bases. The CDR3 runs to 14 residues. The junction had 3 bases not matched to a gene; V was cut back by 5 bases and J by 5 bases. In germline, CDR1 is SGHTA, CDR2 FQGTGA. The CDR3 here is CASSTGQGTGELFF. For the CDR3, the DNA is TGTGCCAGCAGCACCGGACAGGGGACCGGGGAGCTGTTTTTT.

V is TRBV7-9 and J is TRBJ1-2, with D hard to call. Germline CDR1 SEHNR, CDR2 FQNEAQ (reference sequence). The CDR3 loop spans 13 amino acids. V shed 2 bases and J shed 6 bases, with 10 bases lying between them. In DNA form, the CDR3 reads TGTGCCAGCAGCTTACGGGTCGGTGATGGCTACACCTTC. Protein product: CASSLRVGDGYTF.

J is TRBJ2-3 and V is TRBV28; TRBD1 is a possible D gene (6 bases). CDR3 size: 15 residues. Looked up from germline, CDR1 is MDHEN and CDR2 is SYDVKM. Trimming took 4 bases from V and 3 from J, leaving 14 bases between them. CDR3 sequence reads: CASSSPPTGTDTQYF. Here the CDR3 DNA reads TGTGCCAGCAGTTCCCCCCCAACAGGGACAGATACGCAGTATTTT.